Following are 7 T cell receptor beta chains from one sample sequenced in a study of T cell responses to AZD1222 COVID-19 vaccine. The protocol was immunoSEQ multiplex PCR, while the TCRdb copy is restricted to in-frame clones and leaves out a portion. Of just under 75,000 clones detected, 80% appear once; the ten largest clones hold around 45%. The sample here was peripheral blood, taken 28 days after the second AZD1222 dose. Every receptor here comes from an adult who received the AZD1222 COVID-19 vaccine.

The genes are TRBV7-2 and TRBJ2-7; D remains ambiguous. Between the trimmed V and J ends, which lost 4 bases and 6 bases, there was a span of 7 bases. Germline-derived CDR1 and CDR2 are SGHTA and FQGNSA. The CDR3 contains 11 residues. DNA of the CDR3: TGTGCCAGCAGCTCAGGCCTCGAGCAGTACTTC. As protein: CASSSGLEQYF.

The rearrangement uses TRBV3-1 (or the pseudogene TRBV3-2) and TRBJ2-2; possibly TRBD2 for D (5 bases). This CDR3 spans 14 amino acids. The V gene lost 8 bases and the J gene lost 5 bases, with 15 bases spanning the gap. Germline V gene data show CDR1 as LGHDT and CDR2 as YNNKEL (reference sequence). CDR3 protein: CASAAASWTGELFF. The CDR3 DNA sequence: TGTGCCAGCGCCGCGGCTAGCTGGACCGGGGAGCTGTTTTTT.

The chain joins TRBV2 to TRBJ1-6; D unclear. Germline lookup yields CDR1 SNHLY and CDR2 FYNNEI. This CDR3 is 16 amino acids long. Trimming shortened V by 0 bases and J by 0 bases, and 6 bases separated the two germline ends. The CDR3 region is CASSEAFLSYNSPLHF. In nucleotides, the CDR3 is TGTGCCAGCAGTGAAGCATTCCTCTCCTATAATTCACCCCTCCACTTT.

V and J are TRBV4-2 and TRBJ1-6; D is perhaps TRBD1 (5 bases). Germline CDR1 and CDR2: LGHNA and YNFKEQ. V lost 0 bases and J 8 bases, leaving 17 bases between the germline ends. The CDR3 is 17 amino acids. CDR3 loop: CASSQDLGQGGHSPLHF. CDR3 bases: TGTGCCAGCAGCCAAGATCTCGGGCAGGGAGGGCATTCACCCCTCCACTTT.

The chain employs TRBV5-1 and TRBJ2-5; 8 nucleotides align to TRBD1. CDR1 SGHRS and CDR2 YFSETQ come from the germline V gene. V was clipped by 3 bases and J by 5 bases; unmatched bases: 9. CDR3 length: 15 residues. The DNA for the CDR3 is TGCGCCAGCAGCTGGACAGGGACCTTGGGCGAGACCCAGTACTTC. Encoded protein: CASSWTGTLGETQYF.

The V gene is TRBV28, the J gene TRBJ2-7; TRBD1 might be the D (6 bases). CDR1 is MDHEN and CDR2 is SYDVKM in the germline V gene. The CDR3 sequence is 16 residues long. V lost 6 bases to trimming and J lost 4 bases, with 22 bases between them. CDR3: CASRGERGTANYEQYF. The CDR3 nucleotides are TGTGCCAGCAGGGGCGAAAGGGGGACCGCAAATTACGAGCAGTACTTC.

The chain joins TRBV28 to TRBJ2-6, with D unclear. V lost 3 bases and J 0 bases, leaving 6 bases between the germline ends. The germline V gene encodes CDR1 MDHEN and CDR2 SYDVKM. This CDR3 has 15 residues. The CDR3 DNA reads TGTGCCAGCAGTTTTGGCGGCTCTGGGGCCAACGTCCTGACTTTC. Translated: CASSFGGSGANVLTF.